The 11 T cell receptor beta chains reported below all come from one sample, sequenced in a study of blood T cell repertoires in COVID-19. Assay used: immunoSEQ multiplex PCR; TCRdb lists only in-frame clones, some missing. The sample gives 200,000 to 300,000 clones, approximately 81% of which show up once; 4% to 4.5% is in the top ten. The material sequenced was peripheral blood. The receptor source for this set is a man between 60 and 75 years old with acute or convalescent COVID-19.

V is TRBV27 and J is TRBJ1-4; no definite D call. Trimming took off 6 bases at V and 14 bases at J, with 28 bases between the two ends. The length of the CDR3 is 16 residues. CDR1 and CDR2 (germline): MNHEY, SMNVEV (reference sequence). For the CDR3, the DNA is TGTGCCAGCAGCCCGAAACGTGTGGATCGGTCCGGCGGGCTGTTTTTT. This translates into CASSPKRVDRSGGLFF.

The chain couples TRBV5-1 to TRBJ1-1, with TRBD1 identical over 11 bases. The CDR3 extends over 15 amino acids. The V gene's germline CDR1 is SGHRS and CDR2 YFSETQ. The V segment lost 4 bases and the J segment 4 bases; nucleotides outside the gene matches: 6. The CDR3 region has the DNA TGCGCCAGCAGCAGGACAGGGGGCGCTGGCACTGAAGCTTTCTTT. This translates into CASSRTGGAGTEAFF.

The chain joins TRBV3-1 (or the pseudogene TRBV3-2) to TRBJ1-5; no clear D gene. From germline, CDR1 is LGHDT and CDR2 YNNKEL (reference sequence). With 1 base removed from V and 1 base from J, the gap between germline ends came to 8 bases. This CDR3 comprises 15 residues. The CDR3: CASSQGYNSNQPQHF. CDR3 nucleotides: TGTGCCAGCAGCCAAGGGTACAACAGCAATCAGCCCCAGCATTTT.

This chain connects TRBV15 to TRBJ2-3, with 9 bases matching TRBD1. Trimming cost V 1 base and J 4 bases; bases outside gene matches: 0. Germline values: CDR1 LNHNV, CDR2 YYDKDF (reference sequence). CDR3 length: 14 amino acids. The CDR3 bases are TGTGCCACCAGCAGAGGACAGGGGGCAGATACGCAGTATTTT. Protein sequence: CATSRGQGADTQYF.

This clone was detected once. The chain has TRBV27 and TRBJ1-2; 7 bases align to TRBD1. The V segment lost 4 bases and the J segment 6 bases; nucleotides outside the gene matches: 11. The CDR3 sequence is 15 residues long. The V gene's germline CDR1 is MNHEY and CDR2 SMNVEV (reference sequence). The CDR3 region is CASSSLGTAAHGYTF. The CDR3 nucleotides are TGTGCCAGCAGTTCCCTCGGGACAGCGGCTCATGGCTACACCTTC.

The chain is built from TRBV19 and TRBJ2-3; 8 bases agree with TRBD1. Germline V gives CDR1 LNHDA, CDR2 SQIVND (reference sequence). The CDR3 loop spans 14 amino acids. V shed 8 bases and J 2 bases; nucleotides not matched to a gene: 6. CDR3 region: CASSRDRNTDTQYF. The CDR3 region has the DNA TGTGCCAGTTCACGGGACAGGAACACAGATACGCAGTATTTT.

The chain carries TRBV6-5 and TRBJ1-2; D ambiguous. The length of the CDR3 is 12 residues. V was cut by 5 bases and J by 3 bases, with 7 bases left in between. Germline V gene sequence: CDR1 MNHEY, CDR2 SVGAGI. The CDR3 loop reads CASSPGYYGYTF. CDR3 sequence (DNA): TGTGCCAGCAGTCCAGGATACTATGGCTACACCTTC.

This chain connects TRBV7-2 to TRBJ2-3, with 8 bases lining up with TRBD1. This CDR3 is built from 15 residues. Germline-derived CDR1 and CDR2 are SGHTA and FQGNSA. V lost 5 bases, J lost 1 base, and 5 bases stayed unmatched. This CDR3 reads CASSPWGQGTDTQYF. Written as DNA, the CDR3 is TGTGCCAGCAGCCCATGGGGACAGGGCACAGATACGCAGTATTTT.

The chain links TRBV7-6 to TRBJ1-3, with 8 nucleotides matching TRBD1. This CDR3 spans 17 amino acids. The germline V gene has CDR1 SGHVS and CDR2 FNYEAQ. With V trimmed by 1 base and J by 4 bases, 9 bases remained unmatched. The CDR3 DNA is TGTGCCAGCAGCTTAGGGACAGGGCCGATGACGGGAAACACCATATATTTT. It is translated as CASSLGTGPMTGNTIYF.

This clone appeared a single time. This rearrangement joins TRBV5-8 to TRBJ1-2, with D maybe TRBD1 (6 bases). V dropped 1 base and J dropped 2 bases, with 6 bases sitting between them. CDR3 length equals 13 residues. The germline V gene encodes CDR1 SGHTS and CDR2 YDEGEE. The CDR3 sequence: CASSLQGNYGYTF. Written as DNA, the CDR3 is TGTGCCAGCAGCTTGCAGGGGAACTATGGCTACACCTTC.

The CDR3 region is CASSQVWRGGTNTGELFF. The CDR3 region has the DNA TGTGCCAGCAGCCAAGTCTGGCGGGGGGGGACGAACACCGGGGAGCTGTTTTTT. This rearrangement joins TRBV4-2 to TRBJ2-2; 9 nucleotides agree with TRBD2. The length of the CDR3 is 18 residues. The germline CDR1 and CDR2 sequences are LGHNA and YNFKEQ. With 1 base clipped from V and 0 bases from J, the junction kept 6 bases outside the gene matches.